This entry concerns a single T cell receptor beta chain. V shed 3 bases and J shed 11 bases, with 23 bases lying between them. Germline CDR1 and CDR2: SEHNR and FQNEAQ (reference sequence). This CDR3 comprises 15 residues. This specimen belongs to a study of CD8+CD57+ T cells in acquired aplastic anemia. For CDR3 and TCR beta VDJ profiling, genomic DNA was the template used. TCRdb reprocessed the reads via MiXCR and lists one record per CDR3 protein. The data show approximately 250,000 distinct CDR3 sequences, roughly 82% seen once. Flow cytometry had shown expanded CD8+CD57+ cells in the patients chosen for sequencing.

The chain is built from TRBV7-9 and TRBJ2-7, with TRBD1 as a possible D gene (6 bases). This receptor was identified in a human donor with aplastic anemia. Input material: sorted CD4+, CD8+, or CD8+CD57+ T cells (not recorded which) from PBMCs. In DNA, the CDR3 is TGTGCCAGCAGCTTTGACAAAGGCAGGGGAGACAATGAGTACTTC. Protein product: CASSFDKGRGDNEYF. The complete variable domain, with remaining parts taken from reference TRBV7-9 and TRBJ2-7, reads DTGVSQNPRHKITKRGQNVTFRCDPISEHNRLYWYRQTLGQGPEFLTYFQNEAQLEKSRLLSDRFSAERPKGSFSTLEIQRTEQGDSAMYLCASSFDKGRGDNEYFGPGTRLTVT.